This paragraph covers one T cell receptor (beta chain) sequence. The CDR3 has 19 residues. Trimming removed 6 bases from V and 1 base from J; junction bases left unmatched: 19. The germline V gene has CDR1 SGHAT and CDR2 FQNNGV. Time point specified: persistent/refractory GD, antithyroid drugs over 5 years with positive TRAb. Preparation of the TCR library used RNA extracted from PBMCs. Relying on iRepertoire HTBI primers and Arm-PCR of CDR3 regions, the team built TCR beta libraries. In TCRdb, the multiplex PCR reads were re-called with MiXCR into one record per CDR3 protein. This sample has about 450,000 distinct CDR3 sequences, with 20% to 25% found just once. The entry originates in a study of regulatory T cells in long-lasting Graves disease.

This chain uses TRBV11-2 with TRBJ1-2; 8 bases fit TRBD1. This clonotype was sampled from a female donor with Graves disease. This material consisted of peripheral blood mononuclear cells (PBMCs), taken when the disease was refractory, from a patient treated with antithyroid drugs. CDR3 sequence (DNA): TGTGCCAGCAGTCATTATACGAAGGACAGGGACGCAATTAACTATGGCTACACCTTC. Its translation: CASSHYTKDRDAINYGYTF.